The TCR beta chain under discussion was sequenced for a study of blood T cell repertoires in COVID-19. Authors' processing steps: Counts of nucleated cells, estimated from reference gene primer amplification, were obtained. Using immunoSEQ multiplex PCR, the repertoire was profiled, and TCRdb retains in-frame clones only, with some absent. Clone size and the V and J calls come from that table; the DNA yielded D and trimming. The repertoire consists of roughly 290,000 clones, with 70% to 90% occurring once and the leading ten covering roughly 2%. Enrolled through a virtual design, the participants were between roughly 18 and 89 years of age and came from about two dozen US areas. The germline gives CDR1 MNHEY, CDR2 SVGAGI. The CDR3 totals 11 residues. The V and J ends lost 6 bases and 4 bases respectively, with 6 bases between them.

Sequencing input: PBMCs or T cells enriched from blood (not recorded which). The source is a man between 25 and 39 years old who had recovered from COVID-19. The chain is built from TRBV6-5 and TRBJ1-1; D remains ambiguous. DNA for the CDR3: TGTGCCAGCAGCCGGGGCACTGAAGCTTTCTTT. Protein product: CASSRGTEAFF.